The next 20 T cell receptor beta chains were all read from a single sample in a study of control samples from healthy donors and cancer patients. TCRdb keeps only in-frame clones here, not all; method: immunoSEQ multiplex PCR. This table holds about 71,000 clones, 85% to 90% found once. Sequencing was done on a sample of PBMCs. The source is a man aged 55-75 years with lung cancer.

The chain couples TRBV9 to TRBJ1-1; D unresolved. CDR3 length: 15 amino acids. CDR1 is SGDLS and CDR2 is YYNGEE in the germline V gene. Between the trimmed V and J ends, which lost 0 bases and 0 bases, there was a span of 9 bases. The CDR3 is CASSVGAIMNTEAFF. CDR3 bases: TGTGCCAGCAGCGTAGGGGCAATCATGAACACTGAAGCTTTCTTT.

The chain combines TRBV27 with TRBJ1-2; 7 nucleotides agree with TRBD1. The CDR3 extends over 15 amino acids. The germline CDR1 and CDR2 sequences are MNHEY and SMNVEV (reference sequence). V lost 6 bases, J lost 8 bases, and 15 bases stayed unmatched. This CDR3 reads CASRLTGTAQGGYTF. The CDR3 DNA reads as TGTGCCAGCAGACTTACCGGGACAGCCCAAGGGGGCTACACCTTC.

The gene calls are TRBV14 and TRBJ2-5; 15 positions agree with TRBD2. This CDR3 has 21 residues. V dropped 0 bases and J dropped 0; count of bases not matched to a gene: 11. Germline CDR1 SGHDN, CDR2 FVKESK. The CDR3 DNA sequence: TGTGCCAGCAGCCAAGATACAGAACCGGGACTAGCGGGGGGCTACCAAGAGACCCAGTACTTC. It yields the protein CASSQDTEPGLAGGYQETQYF.

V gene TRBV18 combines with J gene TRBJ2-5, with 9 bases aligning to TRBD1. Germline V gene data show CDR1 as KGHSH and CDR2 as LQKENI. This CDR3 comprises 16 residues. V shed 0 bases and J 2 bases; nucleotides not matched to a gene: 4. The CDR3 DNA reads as TGTGCCAGCTCACCACCCACAGGGGGCAAACAAGAGACCCAGTACTTC. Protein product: CASSPPTGGKQETQYF.

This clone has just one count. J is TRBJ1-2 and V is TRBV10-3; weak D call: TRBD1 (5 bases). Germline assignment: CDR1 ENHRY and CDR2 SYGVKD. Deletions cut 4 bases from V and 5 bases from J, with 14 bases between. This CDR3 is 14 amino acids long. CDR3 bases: TGTGCCATCAGTGGGGACCGCCTGGGATATGGCTACACCTTC. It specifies CAISGDRLGYGYTF.

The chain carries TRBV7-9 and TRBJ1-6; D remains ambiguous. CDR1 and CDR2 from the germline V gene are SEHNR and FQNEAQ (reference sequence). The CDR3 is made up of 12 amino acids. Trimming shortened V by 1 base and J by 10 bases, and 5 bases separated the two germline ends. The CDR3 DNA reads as TGTGCCAGCAGCTTAGTCGGGTCACCCCTCCACTTT. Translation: CASSLVGSPLHF.

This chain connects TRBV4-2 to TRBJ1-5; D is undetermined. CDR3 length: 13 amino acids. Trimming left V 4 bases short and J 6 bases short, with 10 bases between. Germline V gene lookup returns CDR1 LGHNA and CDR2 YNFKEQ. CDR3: CASSREEGQPQHF. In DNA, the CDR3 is TGTGCCAGCAGCCGGGAAGAAGGTCAGCCCCAGCATTTT.

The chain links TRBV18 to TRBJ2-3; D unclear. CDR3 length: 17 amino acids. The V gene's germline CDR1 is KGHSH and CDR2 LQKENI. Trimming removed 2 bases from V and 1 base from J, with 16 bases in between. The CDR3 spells CASSPEAWGTGTDTQYF. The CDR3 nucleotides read TGTGCCAGCTCACCAGAAGCTTGGGGTACCGGCACAGATACGCAGTATTTT. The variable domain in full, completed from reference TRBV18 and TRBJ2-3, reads NAGVMQNPRHLVRRRGQEARLRCSPMKGHSHVYWYRQLPEEGLKFMVYLQKENIIDESGMPKERFSAEFPKEGPSILRIQQVVRGDSAAYFCASSPEAWGTGTDTQYFGPGTRLTVL.

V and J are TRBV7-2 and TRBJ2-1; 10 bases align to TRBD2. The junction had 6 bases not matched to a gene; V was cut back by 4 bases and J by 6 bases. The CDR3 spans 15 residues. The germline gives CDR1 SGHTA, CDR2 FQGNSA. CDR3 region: CASSSQGLALNEQFF. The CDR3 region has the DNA TGTGCCAGCAGCTCCCAGGGACTAGCGCTCAATGAGCAGTTCTTC.

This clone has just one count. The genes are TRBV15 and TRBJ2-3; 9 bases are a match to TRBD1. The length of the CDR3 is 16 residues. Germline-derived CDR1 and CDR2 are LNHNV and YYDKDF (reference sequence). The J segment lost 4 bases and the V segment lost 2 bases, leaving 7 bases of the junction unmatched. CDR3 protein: CATSRFGQGSADTQYF. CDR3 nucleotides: TGTGCCACCAGCAGATTTGGACAGGGGTCGGCAGATACGCAGTATTTT.

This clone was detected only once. The CDR3 sequence: CASSLIQGSSSAFF. The CDR3 bases are TGTGCCAGCAGCTTAATACAGGGAAGTTCGTCGGCTTTCTTT. The chain links TRBV7-8 to TRBJ1-1; maybe TRBD1 (6 bases). The germline gives CDR1 SGHVS, CDR2 FQNEAQ. The V end was cut by 2 bases, the J end by 11 bases, with 18 bases between. This CDR3 comprises 14 residues.

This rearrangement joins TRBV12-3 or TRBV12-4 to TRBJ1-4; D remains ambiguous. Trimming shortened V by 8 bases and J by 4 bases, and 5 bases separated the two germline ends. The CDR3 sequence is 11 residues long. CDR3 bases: TGTGCCAGCGGCTTTAATGAAAAACTGTTTTTT. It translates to CASGFNEKLFF.

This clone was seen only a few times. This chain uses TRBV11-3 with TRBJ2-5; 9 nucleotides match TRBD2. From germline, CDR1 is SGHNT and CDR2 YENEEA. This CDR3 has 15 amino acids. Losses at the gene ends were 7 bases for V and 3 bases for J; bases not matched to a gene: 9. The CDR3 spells CASTTVAGVKETQYF. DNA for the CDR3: TGTGCCAGCACCACTGTAGCGGGGGTCAAAGAGACCCAGTACTTC. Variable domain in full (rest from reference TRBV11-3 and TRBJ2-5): EAGVVQSPRYKIIEKKQPVAFWCNPISGHNTLYWYLQNLGQGPELLIRYENEEAVDDSQLPKDRFSAERLKGVDSTLKIQPAELGDSAVYLCASTTVAGVKETQYFGPGTRLLVL.

The CDR3 nucleotides are TGTGCCATCAGTGATGGAGGAGGCTACACCTTC. Its protein product is CAISDGGGYTF. V gene TRBV10-3 combines with J gene TRBJ1-2, with unresolved D. From germline, CDR1 is ENHRY and CDR2 SYGVKD. Trimming took off 3 bases at V and 8 bases at J, with 7 bases between the two ends. This CDR3 comprises 11 residues.

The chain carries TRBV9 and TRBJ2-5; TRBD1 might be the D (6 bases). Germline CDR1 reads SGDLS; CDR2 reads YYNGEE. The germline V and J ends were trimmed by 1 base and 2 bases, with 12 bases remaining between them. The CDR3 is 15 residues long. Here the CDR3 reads CASSVTGNPQETQYF. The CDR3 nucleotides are TGTGCCAGCAGCGTAACAGGGAACCCTCAAGAGACCCAGTACTTC.

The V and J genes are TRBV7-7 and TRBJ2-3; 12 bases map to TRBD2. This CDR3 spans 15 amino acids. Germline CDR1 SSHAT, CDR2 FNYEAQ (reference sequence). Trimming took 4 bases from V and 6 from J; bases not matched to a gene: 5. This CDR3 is CASSSSSGGADTQYF. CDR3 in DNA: TGTGCCAGCAGCTCATCTAGCGGGGGGGCCGATACGCAGTATTTT.

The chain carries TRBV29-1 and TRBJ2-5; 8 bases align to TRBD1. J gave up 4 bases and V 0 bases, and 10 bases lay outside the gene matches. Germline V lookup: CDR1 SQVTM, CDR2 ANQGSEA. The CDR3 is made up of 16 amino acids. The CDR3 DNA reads TGCAGCGTTGAAGAAACTGGACAGGGAAGGGGAGAGACCCAGTACTTC. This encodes CSVEETGQGRGETQYF.

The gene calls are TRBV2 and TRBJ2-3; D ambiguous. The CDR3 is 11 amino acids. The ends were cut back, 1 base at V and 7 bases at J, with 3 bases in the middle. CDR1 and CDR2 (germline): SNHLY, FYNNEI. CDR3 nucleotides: TGTGCCAGCAGTGAAGTATATACGCAGTATTTT. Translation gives CASSEVYTQYF.

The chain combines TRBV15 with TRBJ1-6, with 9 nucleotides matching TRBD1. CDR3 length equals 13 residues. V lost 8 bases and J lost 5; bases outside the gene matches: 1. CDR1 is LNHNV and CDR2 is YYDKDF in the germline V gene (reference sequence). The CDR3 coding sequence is TGTGCCACCGGACAGGGGCATAATTCACCCCTCCACTTT. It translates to CATGQGHNSPLHF.

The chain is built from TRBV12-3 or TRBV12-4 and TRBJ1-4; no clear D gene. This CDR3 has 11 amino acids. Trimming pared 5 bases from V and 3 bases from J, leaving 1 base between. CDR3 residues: CASSPNEKLFF. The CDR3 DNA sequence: TGTGCCAGCAGTCCTAATGAAAAACTGTTTTTT.